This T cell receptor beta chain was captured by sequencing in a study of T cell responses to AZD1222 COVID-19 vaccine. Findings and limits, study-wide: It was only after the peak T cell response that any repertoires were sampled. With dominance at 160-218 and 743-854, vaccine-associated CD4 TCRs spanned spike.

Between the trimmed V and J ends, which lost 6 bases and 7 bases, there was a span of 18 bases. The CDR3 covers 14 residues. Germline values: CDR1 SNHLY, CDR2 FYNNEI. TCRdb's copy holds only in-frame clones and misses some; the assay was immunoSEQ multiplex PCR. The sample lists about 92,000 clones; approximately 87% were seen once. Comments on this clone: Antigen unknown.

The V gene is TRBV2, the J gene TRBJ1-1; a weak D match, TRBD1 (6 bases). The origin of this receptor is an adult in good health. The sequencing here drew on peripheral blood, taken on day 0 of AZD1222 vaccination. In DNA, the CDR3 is TGTGCCAGCAGCCCTTTGGGGACACGCCATGAAGCTTTCTTT. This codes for CASSPLGTRHEAFF.